Only a few counts were recorded for the clone carrying this TCR beta chain. The target antigen is unknown. Stated time point: pre-treatment sample, taken before nivolumab and TIL therapy. Adults with stage 4 NSCLC were enrolled in a phase I trial. The data derive from a study of TIL therapy for anti-PD-1-resistant metastatic lung cancer. Whole-study context: Patients had a median age of nearly 55 years (range roughly 35-85).

Study outcomes and limitations: Patients were highly selected, enriched for treatment-naive, never-smoker and oncogene-addicted cases. TIL clonotype persistence in blood showed no apparent association with response.

The immunoSEQ assay was v3. The repertoire was sequenced with immunoSEQ multiplex PCR; TCRdb's copy has only in-frame clones and lacks some. The table lists just over 20,000 clones, 78% of them singletons. CDR3 size: 14 residues. The ends lost 3 bases at V and 3 bases at J; junction bases unmatched: 5. Germline lookup yields CDR1 LNHDA and CDR2 SQIVND (reference sequence). The TCR sequence derives from a person aged 25-79 years with non-small cell lung cancer. The chain joins TRBV19 to TRBJ2-7, with TRBD2 matching 7 bases. The sequencing here drew on blood, taken at baseline. The CDR3 DNA sequence: TGTGCCAGTAGTATCTCGCGGGAGAGCTACGAGCAGTACTTC. Protein: CASSISRESYEQYF.